This TCR beta chain stems from a study of monozygotic twins with inflammatory bowel disease. Per donor there was one draw, yielding a blood sample of 2.5 ml. Following a re-call of the 5' RACE reads, TCRdb has one entry per CDR3 protein and lacks DNA. Recorded for this sample: about 380,000 distinct CDR3 sequences. The germline CDR1 and CDR2 sequences are MNHNS and SASEGT. This CDR3 has 14 amino acids. The origin of this receptor is a human donor with ulcerative colitis or Crohn's disease, or a healthy co-twin of an affected twin (not recorded which). The genes are TRBV6-1 and TRBJ1-2. The sequencing sample was made of blood. The CDR3 sequence is CASRRSDLDYGYTF.